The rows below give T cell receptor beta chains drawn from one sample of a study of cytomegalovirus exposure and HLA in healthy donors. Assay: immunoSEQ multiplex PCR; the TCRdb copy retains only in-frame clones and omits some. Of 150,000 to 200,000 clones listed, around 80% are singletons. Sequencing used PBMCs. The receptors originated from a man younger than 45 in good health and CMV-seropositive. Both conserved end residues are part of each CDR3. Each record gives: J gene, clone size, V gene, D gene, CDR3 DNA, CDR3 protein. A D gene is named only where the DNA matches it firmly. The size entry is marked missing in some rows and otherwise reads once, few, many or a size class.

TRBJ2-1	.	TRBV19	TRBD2	TGTGCCAGCCGATCCGGGACTAGCGCCTACAATGAGCAGTTCTTC	CASRSGTSAYNEQFF
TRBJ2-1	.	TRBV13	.	TGTGCCAGCAGCTCCGGTTCGGTTCAGTTCTTC	CASSSGSVQFF
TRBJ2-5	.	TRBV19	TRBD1	TGTGCCAGTCCGAATCACAGGGGGCGGTGGGAGACCCAGTACTTC	CASPNHRGRWETQYF
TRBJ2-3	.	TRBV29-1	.	TGCAGCGTTGGAACACGGTCAGGGGAATATACGCAGTATTTT	CSVGTRSGEYTQYF
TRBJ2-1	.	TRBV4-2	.	TGTGCCAGCAGCCAAGATGGTTCTATTGCCTACAATGAGCAGTTCTTC	CASSQDGSIAYNEQFF
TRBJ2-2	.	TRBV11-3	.	TGTGCCAGCAGCCCCCATACGGGAAGCGGGGAGCTGTTTTTT	CASSPHTGSGELFF
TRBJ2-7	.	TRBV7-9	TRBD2	TGTGCCAGCGGGGCCGGGACTAACGGCCTATACGAGCAGTACTTC	CASGAGTNGLYEQYF
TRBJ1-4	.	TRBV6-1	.	TGTGCCAGCAGTGAAGACTGGGGGCGTGAAAAACTGTTTTTT	CASSEDWGREKLFF
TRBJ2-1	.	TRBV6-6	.	TGTGCCAGCAGTTACCGCCCCCGGGGGAATGAGCAGTTCTTC	CASSYRPRGNEQFF
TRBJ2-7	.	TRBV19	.	TGTGCCAGTAGTGGGACTCCAAACTACTACGAGCAGTACTTC	CASSGTPNYYEQYF
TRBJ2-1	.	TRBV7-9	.	TGTGCCAGCAGCTTTTTTCGGGGTCCTAAGGATGAGCAGTTCTTC	CASSFFRGPKDEQFF
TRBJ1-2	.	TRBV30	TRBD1	TGTGCCTGGAGTATTGGGACAGGTGTCTATGGCTACACCTTC	CAWSIGTGVYGYTF
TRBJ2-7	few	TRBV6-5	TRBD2	TGTGCCAGCAGCCGGACTAGCGGGACTTCCTACGAGCAGTACTTC	CASSRTSGTSYEQYF
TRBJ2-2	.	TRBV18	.	TGTGCCAGCTCACCACCGAGAGGCAACACCGGGGAGCTGTTTTTT	CASSPPRGNTGELFF
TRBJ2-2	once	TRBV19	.	TGTGCCGACAGGATGAACACCGGGGAGCTGTTTTTT	CADRMNTGELFF
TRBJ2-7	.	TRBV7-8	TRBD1	TGTGCCAGCAGCCCCCGGACAGGGGGCGACCCCTCCTACGAGCAGTACTTC	CASSPRTGGDPSYEQYF
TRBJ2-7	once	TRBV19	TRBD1	TGTGCCAGTAGTCTCCGGGACAGGGGAGACTACGAGCAGTACTTC	CASSLRDRGDYEQYF
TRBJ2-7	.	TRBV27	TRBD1	TGTGCCAGCAGTTTGACAGGGGGCGATTACGAGCAGTACTTC	CASSLTGGDYEQYF
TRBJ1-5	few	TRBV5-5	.	TGTGCCAGCAGCCAACGACAGATCAATCAGCCCCAGCATTTT	CASSQRQINQPQHF
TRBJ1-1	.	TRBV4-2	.	TGTGCCAGCAGCCAAACAATATCCTCGAACACTGAAGCTTTCTTT	CASSQTISSNTEAFF
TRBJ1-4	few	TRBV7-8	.	TGTGCCAGCAGCTCACCGGGATCCTCAAGTGAAAAACTGTTTTTT	CASSSPGSSSEKLFF
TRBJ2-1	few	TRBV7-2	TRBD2	TGTGCCAGCAGCCTAGGGAGCGGGGGGGCCGGGTACAATGAGCAGTTCTTC	CASSLGSGGAGYNEQFF
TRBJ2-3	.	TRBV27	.	TGTGCCAGCAGTTTATCGCGTACGCAGTATTTT	CASSLSRTQYF
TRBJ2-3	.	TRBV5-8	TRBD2	TGTGCCAGCCGGGTAGCGGGTACAGATACGCAGTATTTT	CASRVAGTDTQYF
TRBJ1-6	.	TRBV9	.	TGTGCCAGCAGCACCCGGGGCTATAATTCACCCCTCCACTTT	CASSTRGYNSPLHF
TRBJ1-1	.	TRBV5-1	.	TGCGCCAGCACCTTAGGACAGAAGAACACTGAAGCTTTCTTT	CASTLGQKNTEAFF
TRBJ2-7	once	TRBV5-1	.	TGCGCCAGCGATGTCGGGGTCGGCCCAGAAGACGAGCAGTACTTC	CASDVGVGPEDEQYF
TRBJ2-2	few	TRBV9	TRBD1	TGTGCCAGCAGCGCTTCGGACAGGGGAAACACCGGGGAGCTGTTTTTT	CASSASDRGNTGELFF
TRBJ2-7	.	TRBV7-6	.	TGTGCCAGCAGCTTAATACTAAGCTCCTACGAGCAGTACTTC	CASSLILSSYEQYF
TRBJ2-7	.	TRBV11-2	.	TGTGCCAGCAGCTTATATCAGGGAAGCTCCTACGAGCAGTACTTC	CASSLYQGSSYEQYF
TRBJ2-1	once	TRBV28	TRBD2	TGTGCCAGCAGTCCCGGGACTAGCGGGAGAGGCCGCAATGAGCAGTTCTTC	CASSPGTSGRGRNEQFF
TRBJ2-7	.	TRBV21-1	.	TGTGCCAGCAGCCGGAACGGGGGGCCGTCTCCATCTTACGAGCAGTACTTC	CASSRNGGPSPSYEQYF
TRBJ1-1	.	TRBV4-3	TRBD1	TGCGCCAGCAGCCAAGCTTGGCAGGGGGCGCAGGGAGCTTTCTTT	CASSQAWQGAQGAFF
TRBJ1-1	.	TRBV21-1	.	TGTGCCAGCAGCCTCACAGGGAACACTGAAGCTTTCTTT	CASSLTGNTEAFF
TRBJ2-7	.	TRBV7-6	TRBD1	TGTGCCAGCGGCGACCCGGGACAGGGGGCCTACGAGCAGTACTTC	CASGDPGQGAYEQYF
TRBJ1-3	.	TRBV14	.	TGTGCCAGCAGCCCGCAGGTCTCTGGAAACACCATATATTTT	CASSPQVSGNTIYF
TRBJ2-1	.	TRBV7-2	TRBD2	TGTGCCAGCAGCCAATGGGGGGGAGGAGGGAACAATGAGCAGTTCTTC	CASSQWGGGGNNEQFF
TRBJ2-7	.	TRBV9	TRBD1	TGTGCCAGCAGCCCAGCCGTGGGACAGACCTCCTACGAGCAGTACTTC	CASSPAVGQTSYEQYF
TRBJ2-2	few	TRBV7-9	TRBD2	TGTGCCAGCAGACTCCGGGGGGGCAAGACCGGGGAGCTGTTTTTT	CASRLRGGKTGELFF
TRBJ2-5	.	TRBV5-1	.	TGCGCCAGCAGCTTTAAGGGGAATCAAGAGACCCAGTACTTC	CASSFKGNQETQYF
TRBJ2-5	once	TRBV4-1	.	TGCGCCAGCAGCCAAGTAACTAGAGAAGAGACCCAGTACTTC	CASSQVTREETQYF
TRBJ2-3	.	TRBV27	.	TGTGCCAGCAGTTTAGCAGGGAATACCTGTTCTAGCACAGATACGCAGTATTTT	CASSLAGNTCSSTDTQYF
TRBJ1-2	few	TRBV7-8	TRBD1	TGTGCCAGCAGCCAGGGGGACAGGGGGGGGACTATTGGCTACACCTTC	CASSQGDRGGTIGYTF
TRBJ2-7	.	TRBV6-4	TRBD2	TGTGCCAGCAGTGAGCGGGAGGGGTCCTACGAGCAGTACTTC	CASSEREGSYEQYF
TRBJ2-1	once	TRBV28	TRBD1	TGTGCCAGCAGTTTACCCGGACAGGGCTACAATGAGCAGTTCTTC	CASSLPGQGYNEQFF
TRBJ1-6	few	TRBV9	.	TGTGCCAGCAGCTCCCAAGGGGAGGGGTCACCCCTCCACTTT	CASSSQGEGSPLHF
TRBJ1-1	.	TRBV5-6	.	TGTGCCAGCAGCCTACAGAGAAACACTGAAGCTTTCTTT	CASSLQRNTEAFF
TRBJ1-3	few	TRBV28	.	TGTGCCAGCAGTGCAAGCGACGGGCGTCCGGGGGGGAACACCATATATTTT	CASSASDGRPGGNTIYF
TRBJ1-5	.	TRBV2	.	TGTGCCAGCACGGGCGCAGGGTGGAGTCAGCCCCAGCATTTT	CASTGAGWSQPQHF